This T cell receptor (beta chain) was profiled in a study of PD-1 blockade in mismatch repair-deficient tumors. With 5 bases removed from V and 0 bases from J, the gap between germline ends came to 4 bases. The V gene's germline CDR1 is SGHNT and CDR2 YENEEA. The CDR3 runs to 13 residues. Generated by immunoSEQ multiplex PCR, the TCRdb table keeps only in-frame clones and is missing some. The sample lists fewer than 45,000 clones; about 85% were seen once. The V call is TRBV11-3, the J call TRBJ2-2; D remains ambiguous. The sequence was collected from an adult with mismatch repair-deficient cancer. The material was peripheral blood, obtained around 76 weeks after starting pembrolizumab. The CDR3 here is CASSRANTGELFF. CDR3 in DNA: TGTGCCAGCAGCCGGGCGAACACCGGGGAGCTGTTTTTT.